This T cell receptor beta chain was retrieved from a study of beta chain features in type 1 diabetes. The overall study: Regarding age, gender and cell yields, patients proved similar to healthy donors. All samples together contributed 100 million to 120 million sorted cells for examination.

Regarding the study as a whole: Patients and controls would share equally any PCR tilt toward shorter templates.

Germline-derived CDR1 and CDR2 are SEHNR and FQNEAQ (reference sequence). Trimming cost V 4 bases and J 4 bases; bases outside gene matches: 10. The CDR3 has 18 amino acids. TCRB transcripts that were expressed got sequenced, as all of the isolated RNA had been reverse transcribed. The protocol was immunoSEQ multiplex PCR, while the TCRdb copy is restricted to in-frame clones and leaves out a portion. The sample has roughly 400,000 clones, about 16% seen once. As for this clone: The antigen is unknown.

The source of this sequence is a woman between 18 and 30 years old in good health. The chain links TRBV7-9 to TRBJ2-1; 13 bases line up with TRBD2. Material for sequencing was naive CD4+ T cells from blood. CDR3 nucleotides: TGTGCCAGCAGCTCCCATGAGGGACTAGCGGGGTTTTACAATGAGCAGTTCTTC. Translated: CASSSHEGLAGFYNEQFF.